These 19 T cell receptor beta chains were sequenced from one sample in a study of blood T cell repertoires in COVID-19 (dated by TCRdb to the early 2020s). To prepare the library, the immunoSEQ multiplex PCR assay was applied. The table was pulled from immuneACCESS by TCRdb, which kept in-frame rearrangements only. Such tables lose some clones; where checked, under half of the loss comes from unresolved V genes, and the rest has no known cause. The sample includes 130,000 to 150,000 clones, with 70% to 90% observed a single time. The ten most abundant clones make up around 6.5% of the sample. What was sequenced was PBMCs or T cells enriched from blood (not recorded which). Every receptor here comes from a woman aged 35 to 49 who had recovered from COVID-19.

The rearrangement uses TRBV20-1 and TRBJ2-5, with D unresolved. Germline V gene lookup returns CDR1 DFQATT and CDR2 SNEGSKA (reference sequence). V was trimmed by 1 base and J by 4 bases, leaving 4 bases between them. The CDR3 loop spans 11 amino acids. The CDR3 DNA is TGCAGTGCTAGAGCGGGAGAGACCCAGTACTTC. The encoded protein is CSARAGETQYF.

V gene TRBV6-5 combines with J gene TRBJ2-1; maybe TRBD2 (6 bases). Trimming removed 6 bases from V and 10 bases from J, with 19 bases in between. Germline CDR1 and CDR2: MNHEY and SVGAGI. This CDR3 region has 14 residues. CDR3 amino acids: CASSSSGFEGEQFF. The CDR3 DNA reads TGTGCCAGCAGCAGTAGCGGCTTTGAGGGGGAGCAGTTCTTC.

The chain joins TRBV21-1 to TRBJ1-2; the tabulated D call, TRBD1, remains unverified against the DNA. TRBV21-1 is a documented pseudogene. This CDR3 is built from 14 residues. The CDR3 loop reads CAGIDREYNYGYTF. As DNA, the CDR3 is TGTGCCGGAATCGACAGGGAGTATAACTATGGCTACACCTTC.

The V call is TRBV10-1, the J call TRBJ1-5; perhaps TRBD1 as D (5 bases). Germline loops: CDR1 WNHNN, CDR2 SYGVQD (reference sequence). The V gene lost 4 bases and the J gene lost 4 bases, with 17 bases spanning the gap. The CDR3 contains 16 residues. Here the CDR3 DNA reads TGCGCCAGCAGTGTCGAGACAGTCAGCCCAAATCAGCCCCAGCATTTT. Translation: CASSVETVSPNQPQHF.

V is TRBV13 and J is TRBJ1-2; 11 bases line up with TRBD1. The CDR3 has 14 residues. Germline V gives CDR1 PRHDT, CDR2 FYEKMQ (reference sequence). Trimming at V came to 5 bases and at J to 4 bases, leaving 3 bases not matched to a gene. This CDR3 reads CASSKGTGGYGYTF. The CDR3 bases are TGTGCCAGCAGCAAAGGGACAGGGGGCTATGGCTACACCTTC.

The chain couples TRBV13 to TRBJ2-7; 12 bases line up with TRBD2. The germline CDR1 and CDR2 sequences are PRHDT and FYEKMQ (reference sequence). J lost 0 bases, V lost 4 bases, and 4 bases had no gene match. This CDR3 has 16 amino acids. In DNA, the CDR3 is TGTGCCAGCAGCTCCCGGACTAGCGGGGACTCCTACGAGCAGTACTTC. Translation: CASSSRTSGDSYEQYF.

The gene calls are TRBV19 and TRBJ1-3; a weak D match, TRBD1 (6 bases). Germline V gene lookup returns CDR1 LNHDA and CDR2 SQIVND (reference sequence). The V and J ends lost 10 bases and 0 bases respectively, with 13 bases between them. The CDR3 loop spans 14 amino acids. The chain's CDR3 is CATGQTSSGNTIYF. CDR3 in DNA: TGTGCCACAGGACAGACAAGCTCTGGAAACACCATATATTTT.

The chain couples TRBV27 to TRBJ2-7; TRBD1 agrees at 7 bases. The CDR3 extends over 15 amino acids. Germline loops: CDR1 MNHEY, CDR2 SMNVEV (reference sequence). V shed 4 bases, J shed 4 bases, and the junction held 10 bases outside the gene matches. CDR3 DNA: TGTGCCAGCAGTTCAGACAGGGTGCCCCTGTACGAGCAGTACTTC. This encodes CASSSDRVPLYEQYF.

This chain uses TRBV5-1 with TRBJ2-7, with TRBD1 identical over 8 bases. The length of the CDR3 is 15 residues. J was trimmed by 2 bases and V by 7 bases; bases with no gene match: 11. CDR1 is SGHRS and CDR2 is YFSETQ in the germline V gene. The CDR3: CASGLGTGGPYEQYF. CDR3 coding DNA: TGCGCCAGCGGGCTCGGGACAGGAGGTCCCTACGAGCAGTACTTC.

The chain carries TRBV9 and TRBJ2-2; 8 bases line up with TRBD2. Germline V gene lookup returns CDR1 SGDLS and CDR2 YYNGEE. This CDR3 comprises 16 residues. V lost 0 bases and J lost 6; bases outside the gene matches: 7. The CDR3 DNA sequence: TGTGCCAGCAGCGTAGGTCCCGGGAGGGCCTCCGGGGAGCTGTTTTTT. Translation gives CASSVGPGRASGELFF.

The chain carries TRBV6-6 and TRBJ2-1; TRBD2 matches at 11 bases. Germline V lookup: CDR1 MNHNY, CDR2 SVGAGI (reference sequence). The ends lost 7 bases at V and 5 bases at J; junction bases unmatched: 4. The CDR3 covers 14 residues. The CDR3 bases are TGTGCCAGCACCGGGACTAGCGGACACAATGAGCAGTTCTTC. It codes for CASTGTSGHNEQFF.

In its sample, this clone was seen once. The V call is TRBV18, the J call TRBJ1-3; no clear D gene. Germline V gene data show CDR1 as KGHSH and CDR2 as LQKENI. The ends were cut back, 0 bases at V and 2 bases at J, with 11 bases in the middle. The CDR3 contains 16 residues. The CDR3 DNA is TGTGCCAGCTCACCACCCACCCTAGACGCTGGAAACACCATATATTTT. As protein: CASSPPTLDAGNTIYF.

The rearrangement joins TRBV6-1 to TRBJ2-7; the match to TRBD1 covers 9 bases. The CDR3 length is 16 residues. The germline V gene encodes CDR1 MNHNS and CDR2 SASEGT. J lost 3 bases, V lost 3 bases, and 9 bases had no gene match. As DNA, the CDR3 is TGTGCCAGCAGTGAGAGTGCCGGGACAGGGTTCTACGAGCAGTACTTC. Its translation: CASSESAGTGFYEQYF.

V gene TRBV5-6 combines with J gene TRBJ2-5; TRBD2 matches 11 bases. Germline V gene sequence: CDR1 SGHDT, CDR2 YYEEEE. This CDR3 has 16 residues. Trimming removed 4 bases from V and 1 base from J; junction bases left unmatched: 6. The CDR3 here is CASSQFTSGSQETQYF. CDR3 sequence (DNA): TGTGCCAGCAGCCAATTCACTAGCGGGAGCCAAGAGACCCAGTACTTC.

The rearrangement links TRBV3-1 (or the pseudogene TRBV3-2) to TRBJ1-2; D not resolved. V lost 1 base to trimming and J lost 5 bases, with 8 bases between them. Germline lookup yields CDR1 LGHDT and CDR2 YNNKEL (reference sequence). The CDR3 consists of 13 residues. The CDR3 region has the DNA TGTGCCAGCAGCCAAGGGTACGGGTATGGCTACACCTTC. Its protein product is CASSQGYGYGYTF.

The rearrangement uses TRBV10-3 and TRBJ2-3, with 10 bases matching TRBD2. The CDR3 sequence is 16 residues long. Germline CDR1 reads ENHRY; CDR2 reads SYGVKD. V trimming: 4 bases; J trimming: 3 bases; junction bases outside the gene matches: 7. The CDR3 region is CAISGTSGEGTDTQYF. CDR3 DNA sequence: TGTGCCATCAGTGGCACTAGCGGGGAAGGGACAGATACGCAGTATTTT.

CDR3 residues: CASSLSWPPIANEQFF. The CDR3 DNA reads as TGTGCCAGCAGTTTATCGTGGCCCCCCATAGCCAATGAGCAGTTCTTC. The rearrangement uses TRBV27 and TRBJ2-1; no reliable D call. The CDR3 sequence is 16 residues long. The germline gives CDR1 MNHEY, CDR2 SMNVEV (reference sequence). The ends were cut back, 0 bases at V and 6 bases at J, with 15 bases in the middle.

The chain carries TRBV3-1 (or the pseudogene TRBV3-2) and TRBJ2-7; no definite D call. In germline, CDR1 is LGHDT, CDR2 YNNKEL (reference sequence). This CDR3 is built from 14 residues. With 1 base removed from V and 2 bases from J, the gap between germline ends came to 9 bases. CDR3 coding DNA: TGTGCCAGCAGCCAAGTTATCCACACCTACGAGCAGTACTTC. It is translated as CASSQVIHTYEQYF.

V and J are TRBV3-1 (or the pseudogene TRBV3-2) and TRBJ2-5; TRBD2 aligns across 12 bases. The V gene's germline CDR1 is LGHDT and CDR2 YNNKEL (reference sequence). This CDR3 comprises 15 residues. The trim removed 6 bases at V and 5 bases at J, leaving 7 bases unmatched. In DNA form, the CDR3 reads TGTGCCAGCAGTCTAGCGGGAGGGCCGGAGGAGACCCAGTACTTC. It yields the protein CASSLAGGPEETQYF.